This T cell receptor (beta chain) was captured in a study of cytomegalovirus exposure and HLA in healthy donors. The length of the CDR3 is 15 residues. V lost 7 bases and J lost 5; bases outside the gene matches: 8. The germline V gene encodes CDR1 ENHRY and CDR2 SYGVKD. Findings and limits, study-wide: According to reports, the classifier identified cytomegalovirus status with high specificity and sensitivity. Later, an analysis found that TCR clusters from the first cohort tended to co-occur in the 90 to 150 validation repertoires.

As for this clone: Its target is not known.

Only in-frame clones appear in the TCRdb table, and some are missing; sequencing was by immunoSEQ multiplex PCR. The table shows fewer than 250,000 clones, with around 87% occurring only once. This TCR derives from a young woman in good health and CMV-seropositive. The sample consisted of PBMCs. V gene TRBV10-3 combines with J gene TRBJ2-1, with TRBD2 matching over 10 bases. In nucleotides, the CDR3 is TGTGCCATCAAGACACTAGCGGGGAAAGACAATGAGCAGTTCTTC. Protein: CAIKTLAGKDNEQFF.